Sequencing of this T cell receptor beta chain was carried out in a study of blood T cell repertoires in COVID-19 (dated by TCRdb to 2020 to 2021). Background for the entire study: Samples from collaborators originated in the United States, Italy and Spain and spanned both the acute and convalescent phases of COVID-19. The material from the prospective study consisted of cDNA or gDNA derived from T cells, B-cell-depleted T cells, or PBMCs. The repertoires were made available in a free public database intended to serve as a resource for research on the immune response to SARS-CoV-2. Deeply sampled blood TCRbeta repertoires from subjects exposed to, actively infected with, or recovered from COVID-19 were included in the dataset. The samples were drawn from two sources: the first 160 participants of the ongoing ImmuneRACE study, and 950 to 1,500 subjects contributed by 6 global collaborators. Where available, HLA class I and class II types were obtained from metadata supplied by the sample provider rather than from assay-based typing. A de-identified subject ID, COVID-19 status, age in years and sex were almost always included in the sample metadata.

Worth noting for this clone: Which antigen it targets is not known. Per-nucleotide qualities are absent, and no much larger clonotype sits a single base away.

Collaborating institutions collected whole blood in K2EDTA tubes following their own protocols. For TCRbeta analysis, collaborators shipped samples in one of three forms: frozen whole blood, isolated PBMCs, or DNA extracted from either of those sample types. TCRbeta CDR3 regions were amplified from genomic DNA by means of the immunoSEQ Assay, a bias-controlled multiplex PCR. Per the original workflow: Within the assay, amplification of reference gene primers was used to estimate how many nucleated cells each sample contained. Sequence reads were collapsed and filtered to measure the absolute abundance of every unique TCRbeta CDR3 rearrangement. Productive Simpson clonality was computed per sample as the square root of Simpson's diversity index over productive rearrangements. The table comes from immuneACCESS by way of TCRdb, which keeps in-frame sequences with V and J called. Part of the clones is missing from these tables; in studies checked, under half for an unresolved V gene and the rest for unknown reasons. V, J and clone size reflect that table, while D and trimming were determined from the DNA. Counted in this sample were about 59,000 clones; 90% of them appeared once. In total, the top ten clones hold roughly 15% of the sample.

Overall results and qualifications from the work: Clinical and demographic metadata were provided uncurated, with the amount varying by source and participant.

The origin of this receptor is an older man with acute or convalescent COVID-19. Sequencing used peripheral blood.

Read as DNA, the sequence is TGTGCCAGCAGCCTAGCGGACCAAGAGACCCAGTACTTC. Translated, it gives CASSLADQETQYF. In this chain, TRBV13 is recombined with TRBJ2-5, with 7 bases aligning to TRBD2. As encoded in the germline V gene (reference sequence), CDR1 is PRHDT while CDR2 is FYEKMQ. V is cut back by 5 bases and J by 0 bases, with 0 bases in the junction unmatched. The CDR3 covers 13 residues, taking in both the cysteine and the phenylalanine. The retained sequence is limited to the CDR3, 39 bases, with the frame set at the first base.